One sample yielded the 9 T cell receptor beta chains listed below, sequenced in a study of blood T cell repertoires in COVID-19. TCRdb keeps only in-frame clones here, not all; method: immunoSEQ multiplex PCR. The sample has around 250,000 clones; 65% to 90% are singletons. The sample consisted of PBMCs or T cells enriched from blood (not recorded which). These receptors all stem from a man between 18 and 35 years old who had recovered from COVID-19.

This chain joins TRBV19 and TRBJ2-3; no clear D. The germline gives CDR1 LNHDA, CDR2 SQIVND (reference sequence). The germline V and J ends were trimmed by 3 bases and 4 bases, with 11 bases remaining between them. This CDR3 is 14 amino acids long. CDR3 nucleotide sequence: TGTGCCAGTAGTATTATTCCAGAAGCAGATACGCAGTATTTT. The encoded protein is CASSIIPEADTQYF.

The chain uses TRBV7-9 and TRBJ1-4; 9 bases are shared with TRBD1. This CDR3 comprises 14 residues. V was clipped by 5 bases and J by 7 bases; unmatched bases: 5. Germline CDR1 is SEHNR and CDR2 is FQNEAQ (reference sequence). The CDR3 sequence: CASSEGQGGEKLFF. The CDR3 DNA reads TGTGCCAGCAGCGAGGGACAGGGTGGTGAAAAACTGTTTTTT.

This chain links TRBV3-1 (or the pseudogene TRBV3-2) with TRBJ2-7; TRBD2 is a possible D gene (6 bases). This CDR3 is 15 amino acids long. Germline CDR1 LGHDT, CDR2 YNNKEL (reference sequence). The V end was cut by 0 bases, the J end by 7 bases, with 16 bases between. The CDR3 loop reads CASSQDAAGTGEQYF. The CDR3 DNA reads TGTGCCAGCAGCCAAGATGCCGCAGGGACTGGAGAGCAGTACTTC.

The gene calls are TRBV7-2 and TRBJ2-7; maybe TRBD2 (6 bases). Trimming cost V 6 bases and J 0 bases, with 12 bases left between them. Per the germline V gene, CDR1 is SGHTA and CDR2 is FQGNSA. The CDR3 has 14 amino acids. The CDR3 DNA follows: TGTGCCAGCAGTTTTCCGGGACTCTCCTACGAGCAGTACTTC. Translating gives CASSFPGLSYEQYF.

This rearrangement joins TRBV19 to TRBJ1-6, with unresolved D. Germline V gene data show CDR1 as LNHDA and CDR2 as SQIVND (reference sequence). The CDR3 runs 15 residues. V was trimmed by 1 base and J by 7 bases, leaving 11 bases between them. The CDR3 is CASSIAAGGNSPLHF. DNA of the CDR3: TGTGCCAGTAGTATAGCCGCAGGAGGGAATTCACCCCTCCACTTT.

The chain links TRBV19 to TRBJ2-5, with a tentative D call TRBD1 (5 bases). V dropped 6 bases and J dropped 7 bases, with 15 bases sitting between them. The germline CDR1 and CDR2 sequences are LNHDA and SQIVND (reference sequence). This CDR3 has 13 residues. Here the CDR3 reads CASRGRARRTQYF. Written as DNA, the CDR3 is TGTGCCAGTAGGGGCAGGGCCAGGCGGACCCAGTACTTC.

Here the CDR3 reads CASSGTGFGQPQHF. The CDR3 DNA is TGTGCCAGTAGCGGGACAGGGTTCGGTCAGCCCCAGCATTTT. The genes are TRBV19 and TRBJ1-5; 9 bases align to TRBD1. Germline values: CDR1 LNHDA, CDR2 SQIVND (reference sequence). The V segment lost 6 bases and the J segment 6 bases; nucleotides outside the gene matches: 6. The CDR3 is made up of 14 amino acids.

The V call is TRBV19, the J call TRBJ2-7, with 10 nucleotides matching TRBD1. This CDR3 has 15 amino acids. The trim removed 4 bases at V and 5 bases at J, leaving 8 bases unmatched. Looked up from germline, CDR1 is LNHDA and CDR2 is SQIVND (reference sequence). Here the CDR3 reads CASSNKGQGNHEQYF. Here the CDR3 DNA reads TGTGCCAGTAGTAACAAGGGACAGGGGAACCACGAGCAGTACTTC.

The rearrangement uses TRBV15 and TRBJ1-1, with unresolved D. CDR3 size: 14 residues. With 2 bases removed from V and 1 base from J, the gap between germline ends came to 8 bases. Germline CDR1 reads LNHNV; CDR2 reads YYDKDF (reference sequence). In nucleotides, the CDR3 is TGTGCCACCAGCAGAACGACGGGGAACACTGAAGCTTTCTTT. Its translation is CATSRTTGNTEAFF.